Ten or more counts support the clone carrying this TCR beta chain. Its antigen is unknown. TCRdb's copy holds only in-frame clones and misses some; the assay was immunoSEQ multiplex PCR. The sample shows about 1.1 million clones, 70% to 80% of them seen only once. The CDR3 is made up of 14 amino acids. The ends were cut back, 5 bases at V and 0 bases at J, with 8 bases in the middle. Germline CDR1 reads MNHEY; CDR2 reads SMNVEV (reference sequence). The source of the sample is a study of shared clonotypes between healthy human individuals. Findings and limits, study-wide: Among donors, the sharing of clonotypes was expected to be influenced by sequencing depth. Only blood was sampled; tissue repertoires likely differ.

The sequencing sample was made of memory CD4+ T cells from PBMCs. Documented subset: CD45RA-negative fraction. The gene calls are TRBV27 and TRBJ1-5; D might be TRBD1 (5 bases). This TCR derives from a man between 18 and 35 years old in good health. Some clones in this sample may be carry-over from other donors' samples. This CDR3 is CASSRGYSNQPQHF. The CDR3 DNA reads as TGTGCCAGCAGTCGGGGGTATAGCAATCAGCCCCAGCATTTT.